The present TCR beta chain was sequenced within a study of PD-1 blockade in classical Hodgkin lymphoma. The wider study: A 3 mg/kg intravenous dose of nivolumab was received by patients every 2 weeks.

Produced via immunoSEQ multiplex PCR; TCRdb's table is partial and in-frame only. The sample yields 84,000 or so clones, about nine tenths seen once. This CDR3 spans 16 amino acids. Trimming pared 6 bases from V and 2 bases from J, leaving 18 bases between. CDR1 MNHNY and CDR2 SVGAGI come from the germline V gene (reference sequence). After autologous stem cell transplantation all patients relapsed, and prior brentuximab vedotin exposure differed between cohorts. The sequence was obtained from a human donor with classical Hodgkin lymphoma. This rearrangement joins TRBV6-6 to TRBJ2-3; TRBD2 might be the D (6 bases). Here the sequenced sample was peripheral blood mononuclear cells (PBMCs), taken before the second cycle of nivolumab. The CDR3: CASRRDLGGSTDTQYF. The CDR3 coding sequence is TGTGCCAGCAGGAGGGACTTAGGCGGTTCCACAGATACGCAGTATTTT.